A selection of T cell receptor beta chains follows, all from one sample in a study of regulatory T cells in long-lasting Graves disease. TCRdb reprocessed the multiplex PCR reads with MiXCR, giving one entry per CDR3 protein. The sample has about half a million distinct CDR3 sequences, about 12% seen once. This sample was shared with a second study, whose subject was T cells in Graves' hyperthyroidism and ophthalmopathy.

The sequenced sample was peripheral blood mononuclear cells (PBMCs), obtained at new diagnosis, from a patient treated with antithyroid drugs. The receptor source for this set is a woman in her 30s with Graves disease. CDR3s include the opening cysteine and the closing phenylalanine or tryptophan. Each record gives: D gene, clone size, J gene, CDR3 length, V gene, CDR3 DNA, CDR3 protein. The D gene is left open where the match is weak. Size is stated for part of the rows, as once, few or many counts, or as a class when the clone is expanded.

>NA|many|TRBJ2-2|13|TRBV12-3/TRBV12-4
TGTGCCAGCAGTTTATCGGTCGTCGGGGAGCTGTTTTTT
CASSLSVVGELFF
>NA|many|TRBJ1-1|13|TRBV6-1
TGTGCCAGCAGCATACAGGGTTTCCTTGAAGCTTTCTTT
CASSIQGFLEAFF
>NA|once|TRBJ1-3|17|TRBV4-1
TGCGCCAGCAGCCAAGGTTCCATACAGTTCTCTGGAAACACCATATATTTT
CASSQGSIQFSGNTIYF
>NA|NA|TRBJ2-5|12|TRBV20-1
TGCAGTGCTAGGAGGTTAGGAGAGACCCAGTACTTC
CSARRLGETQYF
>NA|few|TRBJ2-5|18|TRBV12-5
TGTGCTAGTGGTTTGGTACAAGGGAACAGGCGTGCCCAAGAGACCCAGTACTTC
CASGLVQGNRRAQETQYF
>TRBD2|few|TRBJ2-4|17|TRBV19
TGTGCCAGTAGTATAGACGCACTAGCGGGAGCCAAAAACATTCAGTACTTC
CASSIDALAGAKNIQYF
>TRBD1|NA|TRBJ1-2|15|TRBV28
TGTGCCAGCAGGGAGCCTAGGGGGACAGTCAAACCCTACACCTTC
CASREPRGTVKPYTF
>TRBD1|many|TRBJ2-4|13|TRBV7-2
TGTGCCAGCAGCATGACAGGGGGGAACATTCAGTACTTC
CASSMTGGNIQYF
>TRBD1|many|TRBJ2-3|16|TRBV11-2
TGTGCCAGCAGCTTAGGGCCCGGGACAGGGACCGATACGCAGTATTTT
CASSLGPGTGTDTQYF
>TRBD2|NA|TRBJ2-1|13|TRBV30
TGTGCCTGGAGTGGGGGACTAGCGATACGGCAGTTCTTC
CAWSGGLAIRQFF
>TRBD2|few|TRBJ2-7|13|TRBV28
TGTGCCAGCAGTTTGGGGAGGGCGAAAGAGCAGTACTTC
CASSLGRAKEQYF
>NA|many|TRBJ1-6|14|TRBV6-2/TRBV6-3
TGTGCCAGCAGTTACTCGGGCAGCTATTCACCCCTCCACTTT
CASSYSGSYSPLHF
>NA|many|TRBJ1-2|13|TRBV28
TGTGCCAGCAGTTACGGGGGCCGTTATGGCTACACCTTC
CASSYGGRYGYTF
>TRBD1|many|TRBJ1-5|13|TRBV28
TGTGCCAGCAAGGACAGGCTCAATCAGCCCCAGCATTTT
CASKDRLNQPQHF
>NA|few|TRBJ1-1|15|TRBV7-9
TGTGCCAGCAGCTTTATTGACAGTATAGGCGGTGAAGCTTTCTTT
CASSFIDSIGGEAFF
>NA|many|TRBJ1-1|12|TRBV10-3
TGTGCCATCAGTTATGATGGTACATACGCTTTCTTT
CAISYDGTYAFF
>NA|many|TRBJ1-2|12|TRBV10-3
TGTGCCATCAGTGAGGTGGGCTATGGCTACACCTTC
CAISEVGYGYTF
>TRBD1|NA|TRBJ2-3|15|TRBV3-1
TGTGCCAGCCTGGGACCGGGACAGGGTCCAGATACGCAGTATTTT
CASLGPGQGPDTQYF
>TRBD1|many|TRBJ1-4|12|TRBV6-1
TGTGCCAGCAGTCGGGACAGTGAAAAACTGTTTTTT
CASSRDSEKLFF
>NA|many|TRBJ2-7|11|TRBV6-1
TGTGCGGCAGGGAGGTCCTACGAGCAGTACTTC
CAAGRSYEQYF
>TRBD2|many|TRBJ2-3|15|TRBV19
TGTGCCAGTAGTGCGAGCGGGAGGGCCTCAGATACGCAGTATTTT
CASSASGRASDTQYF
>NA|many|TRBJ1-3|15|TRBV27
TGTGCCAGCAGTTTACAGCCAGGGATCGGAAACACCATATATTTT
CASSLQPGIGNTIYF
>NA|NA|TRBJ2-7|16|TRBV4-3
TGCGCCAGCAGCGATCTCCACAGGGGGGAGGGGTACGAGCAGTACTTC
CASSDLHRGEGYEQYF
>TRBD1|many|TRBJ2-1|16|TRBV28
TGTGCCAGCAGTTCCTCCCGGACAGGGTTTCGGAATGAGCAGTTCTTC
CASSSSRTGFRNEQFF
>TRBD2|many|TRBJ2-5|20|TRBV29-1
TGCAGCGCCCCCTTTGCAGGACTAGCGGGAGAAGGAGATGACCAAGAGACCCAGTACTTC
CSAPFAGLAGEGDDQETQYF
>NA|many|TRBJ2-7|12|TRBV7-9
TGTGCCAGCAGCCAAACAACGGGCGAGCAGTACTTC
CASSQTTGEQYF
>NA|many|TRBJ1-2|12|TRBV10-3
TGTGCCATCAGGGGACAAAGAGGTGGCTACACCTTC
CAIRGQRGGYTF
>NA|NA|TRBJ2-6|13|TRBV19
TGTGCCAGTAGTAAGTTTGGGGCCAACGTCCTGACTTTC
CASSKFGANVLTF
>NA|NA|TRBJ2-2|17|TRBV4-1
TGCGCCAGCAGCCAAGGTGCCCGCGGGGCGAACACCGGGGAGCTGTTTTTT
CASSQGARGANTGELFF
>NA|NA|TRBJ1-4|13|TRBV19
TGTGCCAGTAGTATAACAGTTTTTGAAAAACTGTTTTTT
CASSITVFEKLFF
>NA|many|TRBJ2-6|15|TRBV2
TGTGCCTCACTAGCCGTGGCGCCTGGGGCCAACGTCCTGACTTTC
CASLAVAPGANVLTF
>NA|few|TRBJ2-1|17|TRBV9
TGTGCCAGCAGCGTAAACCGAGTATTTAGCTCCTACAATGAGCAGTTCTTC
CASSVNRVFSSYNEQFF
>NA|NA|TRBJ2-5|13|TRBV2
TGTGCCAGCAGTGAATTAGCCGAAGAGACCCAGTACTTC
CASSELAEETQYF
>TRBD1|many|TRBJ1-1|16|TRBV9
TGTGCCAGCAGCGTAACTGGGGGACAGACGGGGACTGAAGCTTTCTTT
CASSVTGGQTGTEAFF
>NA|many|TRBJ1-3|16|TRBV18
TGTGCCAGCTCACCATTCCGGGGGAGTGCTGGAAACACCATATATTTT
CASSPFRGSAGNTIYF
>TRBD2|NA|TRBJ2-7|15|TRBV2
TGTGCCAGCATGCTCGCTAGCGGGTCCTTTTACGAGCAGTACTTC
CASMLASGSFYEQYF
>TRBD1|many|TRBJ2-1|14|TRBV4-2
TGTGCCAGCAGCCAAGGGACAGGTTCGAATGAGCAGTTCTTC
CASSQGTGSNEQFF
>TRBD1|many|TRBJ2-1|14|TRBV7-9
TGTGCCAGCAGCTTATTAGGGGGCCGGAATGAGCAGTTCTTC
CASSLLGGRNEQFF
>NA|few|TRBJ1-1|13|TRBV29-1
TGCAGCGTCACACAGGGATCGGTCACTGAAGCTTTCTTT
CSVTQGSVTEAFF
>TRBD1|few|TRBJ1-5|16|TRBV12-3/TRBV12-4
TGTGCCAGCAGTTCCTGGGACAGGGTTGGAAGTCAGCCCCAGCATTTT
CASSSWDRVGSQPQHF